The 16 T cell receptor beta chains below all came from one sample that was sequenced in a study of blood T cells in healthy people across ages. Primers used in a second PCR of about 6 to 11 cycles were a sample-barcoded 5' primer and a J-beta primer mix. TCRdb reprocessed the 5' RACE reads via MiXCR and lists one record per CDR3 protein. The data hold hundreds of thousands of distinct CDR3 sequences, with roughly 53% observed a single time. Sequencing was carried out using blood. Source of these receptors: a man in his sixties in good health.

This clonotype was found a few times. V usage is TRBV3-1 and J usage is TRBJ2-5; 10 positions agree with TRBD1. After removal of 6 bases from V and 5 bases from J, the junction contained 9 bases not matched to a gene. The CDR3 totals 15 residues. Germline CDR1 and CDR2: LGHDT and YNNKEL (reference sequence). The CDR3 spells CASSAGTGDLETQYF. CDR3 bases: TGTGCCAGCAGTGCCGGGACAGGGGACTTGGAGACCCAGTACTTC.

The chain uses TRBV20-1 and TRBJ1-2; TRBD1 aligns across 7 bases. Trimming took 1 base from V and 0 from J; bases not matched to a gene: 14. CDR3 length: 18 residues. Germline-derived CDR1 and CDR2 are DFQATT and SNEGSKA (reference sequence). CDR3 coding DNA: TGCAGTGCTAGAGGGGGGATGGGGACAGCTTCCTCTAACTATGGCTACACCTTC. It is translated as CSARGGMGTASSNYGYTF.

The V gene is TRBV20-1, the J gene TRBJ2-5; TRBD1 might be the D (6 bases). Germline lookup yields CDR1 DFQATT and CDR2 SNEGSKA (reference sequence). Trimming stripped 3 bases from V and 2 bases from J, with 10 bases between. This CDR3 is 13 amino acids long. For the CDR3, the DNA is TGCAGTGCTAGCAGGGGTTTTCAAGAGACCCAGTACTTC. Protein product: CSASRGFQETQYF.

This chain joins TRBV5-1 and TRBJ2-1; D is perhaps TRBD2 (7 bases). Germline loops: CDR1 SGHRS, CDR2 YFSETQ. V was shortened by 3 bases and J by 3 bases, with 19 bases between the two germline ends. The CDR3 is made up of 17 amino acids. CDR3 region: CASSSQGPGGGYNEQFF. In DNA form, the CDR3 reads TGCGCCAGCAGCTCGCAAGGTCCGGGGGGCGGCTACAATGAGCAGTTCTTC.

This clonotype was picked up many times. This sequence may be a read error, since a much larger clone differs from it by one base. The chain employs TRBV11-2 and TRBJ2-1; TRBD1 agrees at 7 bases. The germline V gene encodes CDR1 SGHAT and CDR2 FQNNGV. Trimming cost V 5 bases and J 5 bases; bases outside gene matches: 3. The CDR3 consists of 13 residues. CDR3: CASSRDRNNEQFF. The CDR3 nucleotides read TGTGCCAGCAGCCGGGACAGAAACAATGAGCAGTTCTTC.

To note about this clonotype: At one boundary the junction diverges from the germline segment, which might be a read error. The chain couples TRBV12-3 or TRBV12-4 to TRBJ2-3; 8 bases line up with TRBD2. The CDR3 is 14 residues long. CDR3 loop: CASSGGGRGDAQYF. The CDR3 DNA reads TGTGCCAGCAGTGGCGGGGGGAGAGGAGATGCGCAGTATTTT.

V usage is TRBV6-1 and J usage is TRBJ1-1, with 8 nucleotides matching TRBD1. CDR3 length: 17 residues. The V and J ends lost 1 base and 4 bases, in that order; junction bases with no gene match: 11. The V gene's germline CDR1 is MNHNS and CDR2 SASEGT. The CDR3 spells CASSEVGTGRRGTEAFF. Written as DNA, the CDR3 is TGTGCCAGCAGTGAAGTTGGGACAGGCCGGAGGGGCACTGAAGCTTTCTTT.

This clonotype occurred a few times. The rearrangement uses TRBV4-2 and TRBJ2-5, with 10 bases that match TRBD1. The CDR3 spans 14 residues. The V and J ends lost 3 bases and 5 bases, in that order; junction bases with no gene match: 3. Germline V CDR1 and CDR2: LGHNA, YNFKEQ. This CDR3 is CASSHRQGAETQYF. CDR3 bases: TGTGCCAGCAGCCACCGACAGGGGGCCGAGACCCAGTACTTC.

This clonotype was detected ten times or more. This rearrangement joins TRBV20-1 to TRBJ2-3, with D unresolved. Germline CDR1 DFQATT, CDR2 SNEGSKA (reference sequence). The CDR3 is made up of 14 amino acids. With 6 bases removed from V and 2 bases from J, the gap between germline ends came to 15 bases. The CDR3 sequence: CSAVTPHTTDTQYF. The CDR3 coding sequence is TGCAGTGCCGTCACCCCCCATACCACAGATACGCAGTATTTT.

The V call is TRBV27, the J call TRBJ2-1; TRBD1 matches 8 bases. The length of the CDR3 is 13 residues. V dropped 5 bases and J dropped 9; count of bases not matched to a gene: 6. The V gene's germline CDR1 is MNHEY and CDR2 SMNVEV (reference sequence). The CDR3 sequence: CASSLRGQGEQFF. The CDR3 DNA reads as TGTGCCAGCAGTCTCAGGGGGCAGGGTGAGCAGTTCTTC.

J is TRBJ2-3 and V is TRBV2; 11 positions match TRBD2. This CDR3 spans 15 amino acids. Germline CDR1 reads SNHLY; CDR2 reads FYNNEI. Trimming cost V 3 bases and J 11 bases; bases outside gene matches: 10. Written as DNA, the CDR3 is TGTGCCAGCAGTGAGCGGCTAGCGGGGGGCAATGAGCAGTATTTT. It encodes CASSERLAGGNEQYF.

The chain links TRBV6-1 to TRBJ2-7; 7 bases are shared with TRBD1. V was clipped by 6 bases and J by 0 bases; unmatched bases: 5. The germline gives CDR1 MNHNS, CDR2 SASEGT. The CDR3 loop spans 14 amino acids. The chain's CDR3 is CASRGDRISYEQYF. The CDR3 DNA reads as TGTGCCAGCAGAGGGGACAGAATCTCCTACGAGCAGTACTTC.

The chain uses TRBV2 and TRBJ2-1; TRBD2 matches 7 bases. The CDR3 is 14 amino acids. Losses at the gene ends were 11 bases for V and 6 bases for J; bases not matched to a gene: 13. Germline lookup yields CDR1 SNHLY and CDR2 FYNNEI. This CDR3 reads CAGGGTRSSNEQFF. The CDR3 DNA sequence: TGTGCCGGGGGGGGGACCCGGTCATCCAATGAGCAGTTCTTC.

This chain uses TRBV3-1 with TRBJ2-1, with 13 bases that match TRBD2. The J call may be incorrect, as the DNA end agrees better with TRBJ2-7. Germline V CDR1 and CDR2: LGHDT, YNNKEL (reference sequence). The CDR3 contains 17 residues. CDR3 DNA sequence: TGTGCCAGCAGCCAAGAAACTAGCGGGGGGGGCTACAATGAGCAGTACTTC. As protein: CASSQETSGGGYNEQYF.

V and J are TRBV13 and TRBJ2-1; maybe TRBD1 (6 bases). The V and J ends lost 2 bases and 5 bases respectively, with 16 bases between them. This CDR3 region has 16 residues. Germline V gives CDR1 PRHDT, CDR2 FYEKMQ (reference sequence). The CDR3 DNA is TGTGCCAGCAGCTTAACCGGGACAATCGTTAACAATGAGCAGTTCTTC. Its translation is CASSLTGTIVNNEQFF.

The chain links TRBV20-1 to TRBJ2-5; D possibly matches TRBD1 or TRBD2 (5 bases each). Trimming took 7 bases from V and 5 from J, leaving 20 bases between them. The CDR3 loop spans 14 amino acids. CDR1 is DFQATT and CDR2 is SNEGSKA in the germline V gene (reference sequence). CDR3 protein: CSVPPGTGRETQYF. CDR3 nucleotide sequence: TGCAGTGTTCCCCCCGGGACGGGTCGGGAGACCCAGTACTTC.